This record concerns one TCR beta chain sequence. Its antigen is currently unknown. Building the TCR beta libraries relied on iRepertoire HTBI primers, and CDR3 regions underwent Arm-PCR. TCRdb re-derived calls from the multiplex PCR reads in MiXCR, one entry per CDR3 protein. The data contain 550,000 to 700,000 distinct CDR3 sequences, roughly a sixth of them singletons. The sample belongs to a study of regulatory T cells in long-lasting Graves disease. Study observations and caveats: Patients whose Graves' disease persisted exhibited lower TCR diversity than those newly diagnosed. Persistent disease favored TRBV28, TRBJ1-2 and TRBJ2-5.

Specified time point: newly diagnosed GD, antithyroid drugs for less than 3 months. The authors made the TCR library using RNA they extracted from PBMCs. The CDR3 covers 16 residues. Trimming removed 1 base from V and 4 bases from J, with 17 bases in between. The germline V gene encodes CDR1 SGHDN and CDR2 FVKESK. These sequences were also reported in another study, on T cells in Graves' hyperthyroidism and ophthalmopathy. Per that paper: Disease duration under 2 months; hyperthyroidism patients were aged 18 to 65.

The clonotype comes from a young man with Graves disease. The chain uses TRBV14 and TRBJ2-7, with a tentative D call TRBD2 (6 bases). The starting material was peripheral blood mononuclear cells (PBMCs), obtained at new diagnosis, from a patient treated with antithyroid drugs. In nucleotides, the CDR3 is TGTGCCAGCAGCCAAGCCCCGTTAATAGCGGTATACGAGCAGTACTTC. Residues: CASSQAPLIAVYEQYF.